These 7 T cell receptor beta chains were sequenced from one sample in a study of blood T cell repertoires in COVID-19 (dated by TCRdb to 2018 to 2021). Libraries were prepared through the immunoSEQ multiplex PCR assay. TCRdb re-hosts the immuneACCESS table, in-frame sequences only. Its copies lack some clones; in the studies checked, an unresolved V gene accounts for under half of them, and the cause for the rest is not known. The sample table holds some 140,000 clones, of which around 80% were seen once. The ten largest clonotypes hold roughly 9.7% of the sample. The specimen sequenced was peripheral blood. The source of these receptors is a man in his sixties who had recovered from COVID-19.

The chain uses TRBV5-1 and TRBJ2-5; possible D gene TRBD1, 6 bases. Trimming pared 2 bases from V and 2 bases from J, leaving 10 bases between. The CDR3 consists of 14 residues. Looked up from germline, CDR1 is SGHRS and CDR2 is YFSETQ. The CDR3 loop reads CASSFQGLQETQYF. Written as DNA, the CDR3 is TGCGCCAGCAGCTTCCAGGGGTTACAAGAGACCCAGTACTTC.

The genes are TRBV4-1 and TRBJ1-2; D is unclear. V was clipped by 4 bases and J by 4 bases, with 16 bases between them. The CDR3 runs to 15 residues. Germline CDR1 is MGHRA and CDR2 is YSYEKL. The CDR3 nucleotides are TGCGCCAGCAGCCGACGAGCGGGCCCAGGCTATGGCTACACCTTC. It encodes CASSRRAGPGYGYTF.

In this sample, this clone turned up a few times. V is TRBV20-1 and J is TRBJ1-2, with no clear D. The CDR3 has 10 amino acids. Trimming removed 3 bases from V and 9 bases from J, with 8 bases in between. The V gene's germline CDR1 is DFQATT and CDR2 SNEGSKA (reference sequence). CDR3: CSASELSYTF. Here the CDR3 DNA reads TGCAGTGCTAGCGAGTTGAGCTACACCTTC.

The chain combines TRBV5-1 with TRBJ2-2; no clear D gene. This CDR3 is built from 14 residues. Trimming cost V 0 bases and J 1 base, with 4 bases left between them. CDR1 and CDR2 from the germline V gene are SGHRS and YFSETQ. CDR3 in amino acids: CASSLGGNTGELFF. CDR3 bases: TGCGCCAGCAGCTTGGGAGGGAACACCGGGGAGCTGTTTTTT.

This clone appeared once. The rearrangement joins TRBV10-3 to TRBJ2-7; TRBD1 matches at 11 bases. Germline CDR1 reads ENHRY; CDR2 reads SYGVKD. Trimming at V came to 4 bases and at J to 5 bases, leaving 1 base not matched to a gene. This CDR3 has 13 residues. The CDR3 bases are TGTGCCATCAGTGGGGGACAGGGGGACGAGCAGTACTTC. Protein sequence: CAISGGQGDEQYF.

This clone was detected only a few times. CDR3 sequence (DNA): TGTGCCTGGAGTCCGGGACAGGGACCTTATGAAAAACTGTTTTTT. Its translation: CAWSPGQGPYEKLFF. This chain joins TRBV30 and TRBJ1-4; 9 bases are a match to TRBD1. Germline V gene data show CDR1 as GTSNPN and CDR2 as SVGIG (reference sequence). The trim removed 2 bases at V and 6 bases at J, leaving 7 bases unmatched. The CDR3 sequence is 15 residues long.

This clone was seen only a few times. J is TRBJ2-3 and V is TRBV4-2, with TRBD2 matching over 16 bases. Germline loops: CDR1 LGHNA, CDR2 YNFKEQ. The V and J ends lost 4 bases and 8 bases, in that order; junction bases with no gene match: 6. This CDR3 region has 16 residues. The CDR3 here is CASSPGLAGGVGTQYF. The CDR3 nucleotides read TGTGCCAGCAGCCCGGGACTAGCGGGGGGGGTAGGTACGCAGTATTTT.